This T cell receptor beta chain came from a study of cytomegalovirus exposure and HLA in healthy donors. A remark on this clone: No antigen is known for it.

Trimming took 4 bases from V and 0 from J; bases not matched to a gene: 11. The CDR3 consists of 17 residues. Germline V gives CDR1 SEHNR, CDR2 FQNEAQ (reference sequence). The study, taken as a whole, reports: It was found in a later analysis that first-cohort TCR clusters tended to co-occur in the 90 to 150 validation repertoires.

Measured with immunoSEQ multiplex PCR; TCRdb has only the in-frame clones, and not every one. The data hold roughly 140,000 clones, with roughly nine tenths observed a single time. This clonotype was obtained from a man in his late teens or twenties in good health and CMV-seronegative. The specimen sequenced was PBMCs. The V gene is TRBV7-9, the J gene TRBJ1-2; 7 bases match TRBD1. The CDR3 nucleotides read TGTGCCAGCAGCTCTCCGGGACAGAATGACGCTAACTATGGCTACACCTTC. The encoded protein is CASSSPGQNDANYGYTF.